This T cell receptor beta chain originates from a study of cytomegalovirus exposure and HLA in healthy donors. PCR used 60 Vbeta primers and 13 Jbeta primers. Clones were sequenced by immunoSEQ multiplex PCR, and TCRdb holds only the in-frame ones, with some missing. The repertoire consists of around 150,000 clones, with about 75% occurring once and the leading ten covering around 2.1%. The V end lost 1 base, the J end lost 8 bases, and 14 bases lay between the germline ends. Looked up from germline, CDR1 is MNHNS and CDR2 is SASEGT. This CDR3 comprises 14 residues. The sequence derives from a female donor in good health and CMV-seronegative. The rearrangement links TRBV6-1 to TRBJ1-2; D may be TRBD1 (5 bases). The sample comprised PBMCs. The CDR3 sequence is CASSEGFRVGGYTF. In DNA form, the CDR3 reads TGTGCCAGCAGTGAAGGTTTCAGGGTTGGCGGCTACACCTTC.